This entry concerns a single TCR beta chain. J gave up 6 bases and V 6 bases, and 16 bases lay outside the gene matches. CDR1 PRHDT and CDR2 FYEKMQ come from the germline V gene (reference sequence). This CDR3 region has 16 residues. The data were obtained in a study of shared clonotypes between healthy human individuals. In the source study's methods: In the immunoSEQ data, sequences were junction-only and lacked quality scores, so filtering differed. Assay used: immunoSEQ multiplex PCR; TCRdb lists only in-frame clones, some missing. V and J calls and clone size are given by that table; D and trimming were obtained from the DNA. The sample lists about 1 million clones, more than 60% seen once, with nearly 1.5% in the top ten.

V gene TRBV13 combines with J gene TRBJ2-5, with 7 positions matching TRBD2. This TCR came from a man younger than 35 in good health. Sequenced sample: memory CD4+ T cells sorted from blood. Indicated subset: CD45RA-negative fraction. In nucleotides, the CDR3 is TGTGCCAGCAGTCCGGGAGGAAGCGGGATGTGGCAGACCCAGTACTTC. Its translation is CASSPGGSGMWQTQYF. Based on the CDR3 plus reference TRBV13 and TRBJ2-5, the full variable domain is AAGVIQSPRHLIKEKRETATLKCYPIPRHDTVYWYQQGPGQDPQFLISFYEKMQSDKGSIPDRFSAQQFSDYHSELNMSSLELGDSALYFCASSPGGSGMWQTQYFGPGTRLLVL.